Reported below is one T cell receptor beta chain. Antigen unknown. The CDR3 sequence is 15 residues long. Germline CDR1 and CDR2: MNHEY and SVGAGI. V was shortened by 4 bases and J by 5 bases, with 18 bases between the two germline ends. The data were taken from a study of Graves' ophthalmopathy and Graves' hyperthyroidism. General observations from the study: Ophthalmopathy could be told apart from stable hyperthyroidism by a 13-signature model (under 90% sensitivity, around 81% specificity).

Hyperthyroidism is called stable when no ophthalmopathy develops within 18 months of follow-up. Additional autoimmune diseases, uncontrolled infections, pregnancy or lactation disqualified patients. The starting material, 10 ml of fresh peripheral blood, provided the PBMCs. For repertoire sequencing, the TCR beta CDR3 regions were amplified from RNA transcripts. After a first-round RT-PCR with HTBI primers, a second-round multiplex PCR was run. Each CDR3 protein is one row after TCRdb ran MiXCR on the multiplex PCR reads. The repertoire includes approximately 380,000 distinct CDR3 sequences, 20% to 25% of them detected once, and roughly 3% sits in the top ten.

This TCR derives from a woman between 18 and 29 years old with stable Graves' hyperthyroidism. The chain links TRBV6-5 to TRBJ2-7; the D gene is possibly TRBD2 (6 bases). The sequenced sample consisted of peripheral blood. This CDR3 reads CASSFRASEGNEQYF. CDR3 DNA sequence: TGTGCCAGCAGTTTCAGAGCCTCGGAGGGCAACGAGCAGTACTTC.